What follows are 30 T cell receptor beta chains derived from one specimen sequenced in a study of tissue T cells after allogeneic stem cell transplantation. The data were produced by immunoSEQ multiplex PCR, yet TCRdb's version contains in-frame clones alone and is incomplete. The sample has fewer than 750 clones, under 55% seen once. The time point: mouse harvest day 14 after allogeneic transplant. Mouse grafts combined 10^7 T-cell-depleted bone marrow cells with 10^6 splenic CD5+ T cells. Sequencing was done on a sample of liver tissue. The source is a female BALB/c mouse given C57BL/6 T cells with graft-versus-host disease after an allogeneic hematopoietic cell transplant.

As regards this clone: Gene names follow the mouse nomenclature. The CDR3 goes on 1 residue after the read ends, and that part is filled in from the germline J gene. The J gene is TRBJ2-3, the V gene TRBV2; TRBD2 aligns across 9 bases. This CDR3 is 17 amino acids long. Germline trimming cut 0 bases from V and 1 base from J; bases unmatched to any gene: 5. Germline CDR1 is LGHNA and CDR2 is YSYQKL. The CDR3 is CASSQEGRDWGAETLYF. CDR3 DNA, as far as it was read: TGTGCCAGCAGCCAAGAAGGAAGGGACTGGGGTGCAGAAACGCTGTAT.

Regarding this clone: The gene names given are mouse names. The read gets to within 1 residue of the CDR3 end, and the germline J gene fills in the rest. J is TRBJ2-7 and V is TRBV24; D gene uncertain. Trimming shortened V by 4 bases and J by 3 bases, and 16 bases separated the two germline ends. This CDR3 is 15 amino acids long. The germline V gene has CDR1 KGHTA and CDR2 FRNEEI. CDR3 sequence: CASSPPGQRLYEQYF. The covered CDR3 bases are TGTGCCAGCAGTCCCCCCGGGCAGCGCCTCTATGAACAGTAC.

Remarks on this clone: Mouse gene names and germline throughout. The read stops 1 residue short of the end of the CDR3; the missing end is completed from the germline J gene. The rearrangement uses TRBV26 and TRBJ2-1, with TRBD2 matching 12 bases. V gave up 4 bases and J gave up 2 bases; unmatched junction bases: 0. CDR3 length: 15 amino acids. Germline-derived CDR1 and CDR2 are KGHPV and FQNQEV (reference sequence). CDR3 bases read: TGTGCCAGCAGTCGGGACTGGGGGGACTATGCTGAGCAGTTC. Its translation is CASSRDWGDYAEQF. The CDR3, in full, reads CASSRDWGDYAEQFF.

Of note for this clone: Gene names follow the mouse nomenclature. The read ends 1 residue shy of where the CDR3 ends; the end is completed using the germline J gene. V gene TRBV3 combines with J gene TRBJ1-1, with 7 bases identical to TRBD1. The germline gives CDR1 SNHLY, CDR2 FYNGKV (reference sequence). The V gene end was trimmed by 5 bases and the J gene end by 0 bases; junction bases not matched to a gene: 3. The CDR3 contains 14 residues. The CDR3: CASSATGANTEVFF. The covered CDR3 bases are TGTGCCAGCAGCGCCACAGGGGCAAACACAGAAGTCTTC.

This clone appeared a few times. Any gene name here is a mouse gene name. The CDR3 end is not reached by the read, which stops 1 residue before it; the germline J gene fills it in. This sequence joins TRBV13-1 and TRBJ2-7; no definite D call. Per the germline V gene, CDR1 is NSHNY and CDR2 is SYGAGN. The V end lost 0 bases, the J end lost 3 bases, and 4 bases lay between the germline ends. This CDR3 is built from 12 residues. This CDR3 is CASSDDLYEQYF. CDR3 DNA (partial): TGTGCCAGCAGTGATGATCTCTATGAACAGTAC.

To note about this clone: The listed genes are named as in mouse. The read gets to within 1 residue of the CDR3 end, and the germline J gene fills in the rest. The genes are TRBV26 and TRBJ2-5; 11 bases are a match to TRBD1. The germline V gene has CDR1 KGHPV and CDR2 FQNQEV (reference sequence). V lost 4 bases and J lost 5; bases outside the gene matches: 2. The CDR3 totals 14 residues. The covered CDR3 bases are TGTGCCAGCAGTCAAGGGACAGGGGGAGACACCCAGTAC. It yields the protein CASSQGTGGDTQY. The whole CDR3 is CASSQGTGGDTQYF.

Notes on this clone: Mouse gene names and germline throughout. The read ends 1 residue shy of where the CDR3 ends; the end is completed using the germline J gene. This rearrangement joins TRBV24 to TRBJ1-1; a possible D gene is TRBD1 (5 bases). V dropped 4 bases and J dropped 6 bases, with 9 bases sitting between them. CDR3 size: 12 residues. Looked up from germline, CDR1 is KGHTA and CDR2 is FRNEEI. CDR3 protein: CASSPWGPEVFF. The sequenced part of the CDR3 DNA is TGTGCCAGCAGTCCCTGGGGCCCAGAAGTCTTC.

Comments on this clone: The genes are named according to mouse. The covered CDR3 bases are TGTGCCAGCAGTCTGTCGGGACAGGGGGCAGGCACCGGGCAGCTCTAC. Encoded protein: CASSLSGQGAGTGQLY. The entire CDR3 reads CASSLSGQGAGTGQLYF. The J gene is TRBJ2-2, the V gene TRBV26; 12 bases are a match to TRBD1. The CDR3 end is not reached by the read, which stops 1 residue before it; the germline J gene fills it in. Germline V gives CDR1 KGHPV, CDR2 FQNQEV (reference sequence). V trimming: 0 bases; J trimming: 4 bases; junction bases outside the gene matches: 3. This CDR3 contains 17 residues.

Turning to this clone: All gene names here are mouse names. The CDR3 extends 1 residue past the end of the read, so its final part is completed from the germline J gene. V gene TRBV2 combines with J gene TRBJ2-2; D gene uncertain. V gave up 0 bases and J gave up 0 bases, with 5 bases separating them. CDR1 and CDR2 (germline): LGHNA, YSYQKL. There are 15 residues in the CDR3. CDR3 region: CASSQETANTGQLYF. CDR3 DNA (partial): TGTGCCAGCAGCCAAGAAACTGCAAACACCGGGCAGCTCTAC.

Regarding this clone: The listed genes are named as in mouse. With the read ending 1 residue before the CDR3 end, the germline J gene is used to fill in that end. The rearrangement uses TRBV5 and TRBJ2-7, with 12 bases that match TRBD2. Germline CDR1 and CDR2: LGHNA and YNLKQL (reference sequence). V lost 0 bases and J lost 3; bases outside the gene matches: 3. This CDR3 region has 16 residues. The CDR3 protein is CASSQEGTGGFYEQYF. Partial CDR3 DNA: TGTGCCAGCAGCCAAGAGGGGACTGGGGGGTTCTATGAACAGTAC.

This clone is labeled as hyperexpanded. The genes and germline here are from mouse. Read coverage stops 1 residue before the CDR3 terminus; the germline J gene supplies the remainder. The chain carries TRBV12-2 and TRBJ2-5; the match to TRBD1 covers 7 bases. The CDR3 consists of 14 residues. Germline CDR1 reads SGHLS; CDR2 reads HYDKME. J lost 2 bases, V lost 0 bases, and 1 base had no gene match. This CDR3 reads CASSLDRAQDTQYF. The CDR3 bases that were read are TGTGCCAGCTCTCTCGACAGGGCCCAAGACACCCAGTAC.

As for this clone: Gene labels here are mouse ones. Read data end 1 residue before the CDR3 end; the end is taken from the germline J gene. The genes are TRBV26 and TRBJ1-6, with 10 bases identical to TRBD1. TRBJ1-6 is flagged as an ORF with uncertain function. CDR3 size: 14 residues. V shed 4 bases and J 7 bases; nucleotides not matched to a gene: 1. The V gene's germline CDR1 is KGHPV and CDR2 FQNQEV (reference sequence). The sequenced CDR3 bases are TGTGCCAGCAGTCCGACAGGGGGCAATTCGCCCCTCTAC. As protein: CASSPTGGNSPLY. The complete CDR3 reads CASSPTGGNSPLYF.

Regarding this clone: Genes here carry mouse names. Read sequence stops 1 residue before the CDR3 end, and the germline J gene provides the missing end. J is TRBJ1-1 and V is TRBV26, with D uncertain. The CDR3 sequence is 12 residues long. Germline values: CDR1 KGHPV, CDR2 FQNQEV (reference sequence). V gave up 6 bases and J gave up 0 bases, with 5 bases separating them. The sequenced CDR3 bases are TGTGCCAGCAGGGGGTCAAACACAGAAGTCTTC. Its translation is CASRGSNTEVF. The full CDR3 is CASRGSNTEVFF.

This clone has only one observation. Genes here carry mouse names. The read terminates 1 residue ahead of where the CDR3 ends, so the germline J gene completes it. The chain is built from TRBV16 and TRBJ1-1; a possible D gene is TRBD1 (6 bases). Germline CDR1 reads SGHSA; CDR2 reads FRNQAP. The CDR3 extends over 14 amino acids. V lost 0 bases, J lost 6 bases, and 11 bases lay in between. The sequenced part of the CDR3 DNA is TGTGCAAGCAGCTTAGATCAAGGGGGGGCAGAAGTCTTC. Amino acid sequence: CASSLDQGGAEVF. The whole CDR3 protein reads CASSLDQGGAEVFF. The full variable domain, in which reference TRBV16 and TRBJ1-1 provide the parts outside the CDR3, is NAGVIQTPRHKVTGKGQEATLWCEPISGHSAVFWYRQTIVQGLEFLTYFRNQAPIDDSGMPKERFSAQMPNQSHSTLKIQSTQPQDSAVYLCASSLDQGGAEVFFGKGTRLTVV.

Of note for this clone: Genes and germline are mouse. The read comes to an end 1 residue before the CDR3 does, leaving the germline J gene to fill in the end. The chain employs TRBV23 and TRBJ2-2; the table's D call, TRBD2, has no DNA check behind it. The CDR3 is 15 amino acids. Germline CDR1 reads KGHTA; CDR2 reads FQNQQP. The CDR3 DNA, read in part, is TGCTCCAGCAGTCGGGACTGGGGGAACACCGGGCAGCTCTAC. This translates into CSSSRDWGNTGQLY. The whole CDR3 sequence is CSSSRDWGNTGQLYF.

Remarks on this clone: Gene names refer to mouse genes. The CDR3 end falls 1 residue outside the read, so it is completed with the germline J gene. J is TRBJ2-3 and V is TRBV3; possible D gene TRBD1, 5 bases. CDR1 is SNHLY, CDR2 FYNGKV, per germline (reference sequence). Trimming removed 3 bases from V and 3 bases from J, with 10 bases in between. The CDR3 covers 14 residues. CDR3 loop: CASSLQGGAETLYF. The covered CDR3 bases are TGTGCCAGCAGCTTGCAGGGTGGGGCAGAAACGCTGTAT.

Regarding this clone: The listed genes are named as in mouse. The read finishes 1 residue shy of the CDR3 end, and the germline J gene is used to complete it. The chain links TRBV23 to TRBJ2-4; the D call TRBD1 from the table was never checked on the DNA. The CDR3 is 15 amino acids. CDR1 is KGHTA, CDR2 FQNQQP, per germline. The sequenced part of the CDR3 DNA is TGCTCCAGCAGTCAAGTAGGGGTGGATCAAAACACCTTGTAC. It translates to CSSSQVGVDQNTLY. The entire CDR3 is CSSSQVGVDQNTLYF.

Worth noting for this clone: The germline and genes are mouse ones. The CDR3 is cut off 1 residue early in the read; its end comes from the germline J gene. This chain uses TRBV2 with TRBJ2-3, with 8 positions matching TRBD2. CDR1 and CDR2 from the germline V gene are LGHNA and YSYQKL. Trimming removed 0 bases from V and 0 bases from J; junction bases left unmatched: 2. The CDR3 extends over 16 amino acids. The covered CDR3 bases are TGTGCCAGCAGCCAAGAAGGGGGGGCTAGTGCAGAAACGCTGTAT. Amino acids: CASSQEGGASAETLY. The entire CDR3 reads CASSQEGGASAETLYF.

This clone has a single count. Germline and genes: mouse. The read terminates 1 residue ahead of where the CDR3 ends, so the germline J gene completes it. V is TRBV19 and J is TRBJ2-3; either TRBD1 or TRBD2 may fit D (5 bases each). Germline V gene sequence: CDR1 FNHDT, CDR2 SITEND (reference sequence). Trimming removed 5 bases from V and 0 bases from J, with 10 bases in between. CDR3 length: 14 residues. CDR3 residues: CASSPGGSAETLYF. The part of the CDR3 DNA that was read is TGTGCCAGCAGCCCCGGGGGTAGTGCAGAAACGCTGTAT.

Turning to this clone: The junction and the germline gene differ at one end; a read error may be behind it. Mouse names are used for the genes. The read is 1 residue too short to cover the CDR3 end, so that end is filled in from the germline J gene. The rearrangement joins TRBV29 to TRBJ2-5; a weak D match, TRBD1 (6 bases). Germline values: CDR1 MSHET, CDR2 SYDVDS. This CDR3 has 15 amino acids. CDR3 loop: CARSPTGFNLDTQYF. The CDR3 bases that were read are TGTGCTCGCAGTCCCACAGGGTTTAACCTAGACACCCAGTAC.

This clone was found a few times. Genes here carry mouse names. The read falls 1 residue short of the CDR3 end, and the missing part is taken from the germline J gene. This chain joins TRBV26 and TRBJ2-7, with D perhaps matching TRBD1 (5 bases). Germline loops: CDR1 KGHPV, CDR2 FQNQEV (reference sequence). Trimming stripped 4 bases from V and 4 bases from J, with 8 bases between. This CDR3 spans 12 amino acids. The CDR3 bases that were read are TGTGCCAGCAGTCCGGACAAATATGAACAGTAC. This encodes CASSPDKYEQY. The CDR3 in full is CASSPDKYEQYF.

As concerns this clone: Gene names follow the mouse nomenclature. The read gets to within 1 residue of the CDR3 end, and the germline J gene fills in the rest. The chain is built from TRBV3 and TRBJ2-7; 10 bases agree with TRBD2. This CDR3 comprises 14 residues. Unmatched junction bases numbered 5, after V lost 5 bases and J lost 4 bases. Germline V gene sequence: CDR1 SNHLY, CDR2 FYNGKV (reference sequence). Partial CDR3 DNA: TGTGCCAGCAGCCCGCCGGGACTGGGGTATGAACAGTAC. Protein product: CASSPPGLGYEQY. The entire CDR3 reads CASSPPGLGYEQYF.

As to this clone: Gene names are the mouse ones. The CDR3 protein is CASSQSNERLFF. The part of the CDR3 DNA that was read is TGTGCCAGCAGTCAGTCCAACGAAAGATTATTT. The rearrangement joins TRBV26 to TRBJ1-4; D not certain. Read sequence stops 1 residue before the CDR3 end, and the germline J gene provides the missing end. Deletions cut 4 bases from V and 2 bases from J, with 2 bases between. The CDR3 is made up of 12 amino acids. Germline V CDR1 and CDR2: KGHPV, FQNQEV (reference sequence).

This clone came up a few times. Genes here carry mouse names. Read sequence stops 1 residue before the CDR3 end, and the germline J gene provides the missing end. The chain links TRBV19 to TRBJ1-3; D unclear. The V and J ends lost 5 bases and 2 bases respectively, with 2 bases between them. The CDR3 loop spans 11 amino acids. The V gene's germline CDR1 is FNHDT and CDR2 SITEND (reference sequence). Incomplete CDR3 DNA: TGTGCCAGCAGGGCTGGAAATACGCTCTAT. Protein: CASRAGNTLY. The CDR3, in full, reads CASRAGNTLYF.

As for this clone: Mouse gene names and germline throughout. The observed sequence ends 1 residue before the CDR3 terminus, with the missing tail filled in from the germline J gene. This sequence joins TRBV1 and TRBJ2-7; TRBD1 matches 7 bases. The junction had 0 bases not matched to a gene; V was cut back by 3 bases and J by 4 bases. The germline CDR1 and CDR2 sequences are NSQYPW and LRSPGD (reference sequence). The CDR3 contains 12 residues. The CDR3 sequence: CTCSAGQYEQYF. The CDR3 DNA, read in part, is TGCACCTGCAGTGCGGGACAGTATGAACAGTAC.

In the case of this clone: Mouse gene names and germline throughout. The read ends 1 residue before the CDR3 terminus; that terminus is restored from the germline J gene. The chain is built from TRBV26 and TRBJ2-5, with unresolved D. This CDR3 spans 12 amino acids. CDR1 and CDR2 (germline): KGHPV, FQNQEV (reference sequence). V lost 2 bases and J 1 base, leaving 1 base between the germline ends. CDR3 in amino acids: CASSLHQDTQYF. The CDR3 bases that were read are TGTGCCAGCAGTCTGCACCAAGACACCCAGTAC.

Concerning this clone itself: Mouse gene names and germline throughout. This CDR3 is CASSLWQGANTGQLYF. CDR3 DNA (partial): TGTGCCAGCAGTTTATGGCAGGGGGCAAACACCGGGCAGCTCTAC. The chain uses TRBV15 and TRBJ2-2; TRBD1 matches at 7 bases. From the germline J gene comes the end of the CDR3, since the read stops 1 residue before it. Per germline, CDR1 SGHND and CDR2 FRSKSL. V dropped 2 bases and J dropped 0; count of bases not matched to a gene: 3. The CDR3 loop spans 16 amino acids.

Only a few counts were recorded for this clone. Gene names follow the mouse nomenclature. With the read ending 1 residue before the CDR3 end, the germline J gene is used to fill in that end. The chain carries TRBV26 and TRBJ2-7, with D perhaps TRBD1 (5 bases). The CDR3 has 12 amino acids. The ends were cut back, 3 bases at V and 5 bases at J, with 8 bases in the middle. In germline, CDR1 is KGHPV, CDR2 FQNQEV (reference sequence). The sequenced part of the CDR3 DNA is TGTGCCAGCAGTCTCCAGGGAGATGAACAGTAC. Its translation is CASSLQGDEQY. The whole CDR3 reads CASSLQGDEQYF.

This clone was found a few times. Gene names are the mouse ones. The CDR3 extends 1 residue past the end of the read, so its final part is completed from the germline J gene. The J gene is TRBJ2-1, the V gene TRBV3; possible D gene TRBD1, 5 bases. V lost 2 bases and J lost 0, with 5 bases in between. CDR1 and CDR2 from the germline V gene are SNHLY and FYNGKV (reference sequence). This CDR3 region has 14 residues. The CDR3 DNA, read in part, is TGTGCCAGCAGCTTACAGGGTAACTATGCTGAGCAGTTC. Translation: CASSLQGNYAEQF. The whole CDR3 is CASSLQGNYAEQFF.

Turning to this clone: Gene labels here are mouse ones. The CDR3 extends 1 residue past the end of the read, so its final part is completed from the germline J gene. The V and J genes are TRBV5 and TRBJ1-1; D might be TRBD1 (6 bases). The germline V and J ends were trimmed by 1 base and 0 bases, with 12 bases remaining between them. From germline, CDR1 is LGHNA and CDR2 YNLKQL (reference sequence). The CDR3 is made up of 16 amino acids. CDR3 DNA (partial): TGTGCCAGCAGCCAAGCCCCCGACAGGACAAACACAGAAGTCTTC. It encodes CASSQAPDRTNTEVF. The full CDR3 is CASSQAPDRTNTEVFF.